The clone carrying this TCR beta chain was counted between two and nine times. Its specificity is not known. These data originate in a study of blood T cells in healthy people across ages. Notes on the study in general: The study found more naive CD4+ cells and higher diversity in long-lived than aged donors. Getting older went along with TCR beta diversity per million T cells dropping roughly linearly.

Germline V gene lookup returns CDR1 LGHNT and CDR2 FRNRAP. V was pared by 0 bases and J by 5 bases, with 14 bases between. This CDR3 is built from 16 residues. Peripheral blood, about 10 milliliters per donor, was collected. Per-sample yields of isolated PBMCs were at least 6 million. A second PCR of roughly 7 to 11 cycles used a sample-barcoded 5' primer and a J-beta primer mix. TCRdb itself ran the 5' RACE reads through MiXCR, one entry per CDR3 protein. Of about 1.7 million distinct CDR3 sequences in the sample, under 30% are singletons; the top ten hold roughly 8.2%. Sequenced input: blood. The receptor's source is a woman aged 30 to 39 in good health. V usage is TRBV12-5 and J usage is TRBJ1-5, with D possibly matching TRBD1 (6 bases). The CDR3 region is CASGLVTGRGHQPQHF. CDR3 coding DNA: TGTGCTAGTGGTTTGGTAACAGGCAGGGGACATCAGCCCCAGCATTTT.